The sequence of this T cell receptor (beta chain) was determined in a study of blood T cells in healthy people across ages. Each of the donors had roughly 9.4 milliliters of peripheral blood drawn into EDTA-treated Vacutainer tubes. Whole-study findings and limits: Higher diversity and more naive CD4+ cells were features of long-lived donors, compared to aged donors. A roughly linear age-dependent decrease characterized TCR beta diversity per million T cells.

This clonotype was counted only a few times. Its antigen is as yet unknown. Trimming took 5 bases from V and 0 from J, leaving 13 bases between them. This CDR3 spans 15 amino acids. Germline values: CDR1 KGHSH, CDR2 LQKENI. Then a second PCR, running roughly 7 to 11 cycles, was carried out with a sample-barcoded 5' primer and a J-beta primer mix. Each CDR3 protein gets one entry after TCRdb re-called the 5' RACE reads with MiXCR. This table has some 790,000 distinct CDR3 sequences, 29% appearing once. V usage is TRBV18 and J usage is TRBJ1-2, with unresolved D. The TCR was taken from an elderly woman in good health. Specimen: blood. CDR3 coding DNA: TGTGCCAGCTCATCGAACAGATTTCCTAACTATGGCTACACCTTC. This encodes CASSSNRFPNYGYTF.